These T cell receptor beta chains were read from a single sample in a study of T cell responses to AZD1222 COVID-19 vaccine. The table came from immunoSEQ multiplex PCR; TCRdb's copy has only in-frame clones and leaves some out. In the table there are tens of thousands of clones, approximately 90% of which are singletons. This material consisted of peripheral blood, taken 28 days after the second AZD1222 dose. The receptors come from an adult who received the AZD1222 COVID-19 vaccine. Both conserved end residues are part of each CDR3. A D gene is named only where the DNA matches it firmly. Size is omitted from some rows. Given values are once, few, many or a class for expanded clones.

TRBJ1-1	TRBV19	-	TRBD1	CASTTGVNTEAFF	TGTGCCAGTACCACAGGGGTTAACACTGAAGCTTTCTTT
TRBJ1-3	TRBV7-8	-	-	CASSSRGQGDSGNTIYF	TGTGCCAGCAGCTCACGAGGTCAGGGAGACTCTGGAAACACCATATATTTT
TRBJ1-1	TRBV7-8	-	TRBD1	CASSLIDRVGTEAFF	TGTGCCAGCAGCTTAATTGACAGGGTTGGTACTGAAGCTTTCTTT
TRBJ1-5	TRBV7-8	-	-	CASSLSYSNQPQHF	TGTGCCAGCAGCTTATCCTATAGCAATCAGCCCCAGCATTTT
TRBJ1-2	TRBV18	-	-	CASSPPGIYGYTF	TGTGCCAGCTCACCACCCGGGATCTATGGCTACACCTTC
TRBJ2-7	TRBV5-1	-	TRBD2	CASSTGGGPYEQYF	TGCGCCAGCAGCACGGGAGGGGGGCCGTACGAGCAGTACTTC
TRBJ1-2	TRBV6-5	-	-	CASALGGTSYGYTF	TGTGCCAGCGCCCTTGGGGGGACCTCGTATGGCTACACCTTC
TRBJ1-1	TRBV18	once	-	CASSNSTSTEAFF	TGTGCCAGCTCAAACAGTACTTCCACTGAAGCTTTCTTT
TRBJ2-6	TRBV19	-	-	CASRQGTSGANVLTF	TGTGCCAGTAGACAGGGGACTTCTGGGGCCAACGTCCTGACTTTC
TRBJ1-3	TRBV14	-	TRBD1	CASSQYRGTNTIYF	TGTGCCAGCAGCCAGTACAGGGGTACTAACACCATATATTTT
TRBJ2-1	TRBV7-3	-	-	CASSFGGVNNEQFF	TGTGCCAGCAGCTTCGGCGGGGTAAACAATGAGCAGTTCTTC
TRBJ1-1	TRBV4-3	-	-	CASSQVGGATEAFF	TGCGCCAGCAGCCAAGTTGGGGGGGCCACTGAAGCTTTCTTT
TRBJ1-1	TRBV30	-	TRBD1	CAWSAGQGASTEAFF	TGTGCCTGGAGTGCAGGACAGGGGGCAAGCACTGAAGCTTTCTTT
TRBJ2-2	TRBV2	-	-	CASRPTVQSGELFF	TGTGCCAGCAGACCGACAGTGCAATCCGGGGAGCTGTTTTTT
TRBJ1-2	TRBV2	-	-	CASNVVGYTF	TGTGCCAGCAATGTGGTTGGCTACACCTTC
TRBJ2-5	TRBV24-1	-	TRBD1	CATSDPGQGRETQYF	TGTGCCACCAGTGATCCGGGACAGGGCCGGGAGACCCAGTACTTC
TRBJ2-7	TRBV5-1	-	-	CASSLAGRGTYEQYF	TGCGCCAGCAGCTTGGCCGGCAGGGGCACCTACGAGCAGTACTTC
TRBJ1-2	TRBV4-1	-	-	CASSQGGVRYGYTF	TGCGCCAGCAGCCAAGGAGGGGTCAGGTATGGCTACACCTTC
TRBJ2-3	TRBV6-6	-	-	CASSPSRRGGTDTQYF	TGTGCCAGCAGCCCCTCTCGCAGGGGTGGTACAGATACGCAGTATTTT
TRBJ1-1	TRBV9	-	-	CASSGRENTEAFF	TGTGCCAGCAGCGGACGGGAGAACACTGAAGCTTTCTTT
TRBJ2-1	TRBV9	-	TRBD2	CASSEGLASYNEQFF	TGTGCCAGCAGCGAGGGACTAGCATCCTACAATGAGCAGTTCTTC
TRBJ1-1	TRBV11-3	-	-	CASSVQLNTEAFF	TGTGCCAGCAGCGTTCAGCTGAACACTGAAGCTTTCTTT
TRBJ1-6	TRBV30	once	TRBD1	CAWSAGGMNSPLHF	TGTGCCTGGAGTGCAGGGGGTATGAATTCACCCCTCCACTTT
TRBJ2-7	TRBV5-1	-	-	CASSLGGYEQYF	TGCGCCAGCAGCTTGGGGGGCTACGAGCAGTACTTC
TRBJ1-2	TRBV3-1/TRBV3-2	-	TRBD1	CASSQGQGAYYGYTF	TGTGCCAGCAGCCAAGGACAGGGGGCTTACTATGGCTACACCTTC
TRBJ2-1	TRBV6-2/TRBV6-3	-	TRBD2	CASSYSRLVAGSSYNEQFF	TGTGCCAGCAGTTACTCCCGGCTCGTAGCGGGAAGCTCCTACAATGAGCAGTTCTTC
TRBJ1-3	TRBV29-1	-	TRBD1	CSIPGQGLYGNTIYF	TGCAGCATCCCGGGACAGGGATTGTATGGAAACACCATATATTTT
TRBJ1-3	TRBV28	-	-	CASTSSGNTIYF	TGTGCCAGCACGTCCTCTGGAAACACCATATATTTT
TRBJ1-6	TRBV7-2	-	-	CASSRQHRSSYNSPLHF	TGTGCCAGCAGTCGTCAGCACAGAAGCTCCTATAATTCACCCCTCCACTTT
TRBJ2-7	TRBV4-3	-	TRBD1	CASSHDRGNYEQYF	TGCGCCAGCAGCCACGACAGGGGCAACTACGAGCAGTACTTC
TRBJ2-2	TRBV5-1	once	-	CASSPSQRANTGELFF	TGCGCCAGCAGCCCCAGTCAGCGGGCGAACACCGGGGAGCTGTTTTTT
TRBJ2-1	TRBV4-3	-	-	CASSQEGKGGRDNEQFF	TGCGCCAGCAGCCAAGAAGGAAAAGGGGGAAGGGACAATGAGCAGTTCTTC
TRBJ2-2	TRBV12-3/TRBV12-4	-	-	CASSTGEGGELFF	TGTGCCAGCAGTACAGGGGAGGGCGGGGAGCTGTTTTTT
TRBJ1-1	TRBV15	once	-	CATSFPQVTYTEAFF	TGTGCCACCAGCTTCCCGCAGGTTACTTACACTGAAGCTTTCTTT
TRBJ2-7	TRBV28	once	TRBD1	CASSPYPGTGNSYEQYF	TGTGCCAGCAGTCCCTACCCCGGGACAGGGAACTCCTACGAGCAGTACTTC
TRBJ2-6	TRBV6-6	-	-	CASSRRDKRFSGANVLTF	TGTGCCAGCAGTCGTCGGGACAAAAGGTTCTCTGGGGCCAACGTCCTGACTTTC
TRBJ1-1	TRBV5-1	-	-	CASSLGGTTNTEAFF	TGCGCCAGCAGCTTAGGGGGGACGACGAACACTGAAGCTTTCTTT
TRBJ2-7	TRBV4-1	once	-	CASSQVRDSNYEQYF	TGCGCCAGCAGCCAAGTCCGGGACTCGAACTACGAGCAGTACTTC
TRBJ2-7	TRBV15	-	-	CATSRDVLGPVYEQYF	TGTGCCACCAGCAGAGATGTTTTGGGGCCCGTTTACGAGCAGTACTTC
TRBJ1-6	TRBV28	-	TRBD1	CASSSDPTGGSPLHF	TGTGCCAGCAGTTCAGACCCCACAGGGGGCTCACCCCTCCACTTT
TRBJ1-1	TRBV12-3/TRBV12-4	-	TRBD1	CASSLTGPTEAFF	TGTGCCAGCAGCCTGACAGGGCCCACTGAAGCTTTCTTT
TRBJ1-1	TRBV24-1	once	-	CATRVGATNTEAFF	TGTGCCACCAGAGTGGGGGCCACGAACACTGAAGCTTTCTTT
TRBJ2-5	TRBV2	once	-	CASSPGQFETQYF	TGTGCCAGCTCGCCTGGCCAATTCGAGACCCAGTACTTC
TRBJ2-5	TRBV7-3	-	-	CASSARGPQETQYF	TGTGCCAGCAGCGCAAGGGGCCCCCAAGAGACCCAGTACTTC
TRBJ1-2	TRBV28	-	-	CASSPGIGGDTNYGYTF	TGTGCCAGCAGCCCCGGGATAGGAGGAGACACTAACTATGGCTACACCTTC
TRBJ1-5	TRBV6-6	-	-	CASSYSSSPNQPQHF	TGTGCCAGCAGTTACTCGAGCAGTCCCAATCAGCCCCAGCATTTT
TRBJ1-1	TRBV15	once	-	CATSPDHVPNTEAFF	TGTGCCACCAGCCCAGATCACGTCCCGAACACTGAAGCTTTCTTT
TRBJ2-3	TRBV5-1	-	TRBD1	CASSPGTGLRTDTQYF	TGCGCCAGCAGCCCGGGGACAGGACTTCGCACAGATACGCAGTATTTT
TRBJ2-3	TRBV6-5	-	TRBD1	CASQGAGTDTQYF	TGTGCCAGCCAGGGGGCTGGCACAGATACGCAGTATTTT
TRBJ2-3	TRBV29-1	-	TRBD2	CSVLLAGDTDTQYF	TGCAGCGTTTTGCTAGCGGGGGACACAGATACGCAGTATTTT
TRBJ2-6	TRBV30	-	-	CAWTRTGETGANVLTF	TGTGCCTGGACACGAACGGGGGAAACAGGGGCCAACGTCCTGACTTTC
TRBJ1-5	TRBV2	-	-	CASSVDGPLGQPQHF	TGTGCCAGCAGTGTAGACGGACCTTTGGGCCAGCCCCAGCATTTT